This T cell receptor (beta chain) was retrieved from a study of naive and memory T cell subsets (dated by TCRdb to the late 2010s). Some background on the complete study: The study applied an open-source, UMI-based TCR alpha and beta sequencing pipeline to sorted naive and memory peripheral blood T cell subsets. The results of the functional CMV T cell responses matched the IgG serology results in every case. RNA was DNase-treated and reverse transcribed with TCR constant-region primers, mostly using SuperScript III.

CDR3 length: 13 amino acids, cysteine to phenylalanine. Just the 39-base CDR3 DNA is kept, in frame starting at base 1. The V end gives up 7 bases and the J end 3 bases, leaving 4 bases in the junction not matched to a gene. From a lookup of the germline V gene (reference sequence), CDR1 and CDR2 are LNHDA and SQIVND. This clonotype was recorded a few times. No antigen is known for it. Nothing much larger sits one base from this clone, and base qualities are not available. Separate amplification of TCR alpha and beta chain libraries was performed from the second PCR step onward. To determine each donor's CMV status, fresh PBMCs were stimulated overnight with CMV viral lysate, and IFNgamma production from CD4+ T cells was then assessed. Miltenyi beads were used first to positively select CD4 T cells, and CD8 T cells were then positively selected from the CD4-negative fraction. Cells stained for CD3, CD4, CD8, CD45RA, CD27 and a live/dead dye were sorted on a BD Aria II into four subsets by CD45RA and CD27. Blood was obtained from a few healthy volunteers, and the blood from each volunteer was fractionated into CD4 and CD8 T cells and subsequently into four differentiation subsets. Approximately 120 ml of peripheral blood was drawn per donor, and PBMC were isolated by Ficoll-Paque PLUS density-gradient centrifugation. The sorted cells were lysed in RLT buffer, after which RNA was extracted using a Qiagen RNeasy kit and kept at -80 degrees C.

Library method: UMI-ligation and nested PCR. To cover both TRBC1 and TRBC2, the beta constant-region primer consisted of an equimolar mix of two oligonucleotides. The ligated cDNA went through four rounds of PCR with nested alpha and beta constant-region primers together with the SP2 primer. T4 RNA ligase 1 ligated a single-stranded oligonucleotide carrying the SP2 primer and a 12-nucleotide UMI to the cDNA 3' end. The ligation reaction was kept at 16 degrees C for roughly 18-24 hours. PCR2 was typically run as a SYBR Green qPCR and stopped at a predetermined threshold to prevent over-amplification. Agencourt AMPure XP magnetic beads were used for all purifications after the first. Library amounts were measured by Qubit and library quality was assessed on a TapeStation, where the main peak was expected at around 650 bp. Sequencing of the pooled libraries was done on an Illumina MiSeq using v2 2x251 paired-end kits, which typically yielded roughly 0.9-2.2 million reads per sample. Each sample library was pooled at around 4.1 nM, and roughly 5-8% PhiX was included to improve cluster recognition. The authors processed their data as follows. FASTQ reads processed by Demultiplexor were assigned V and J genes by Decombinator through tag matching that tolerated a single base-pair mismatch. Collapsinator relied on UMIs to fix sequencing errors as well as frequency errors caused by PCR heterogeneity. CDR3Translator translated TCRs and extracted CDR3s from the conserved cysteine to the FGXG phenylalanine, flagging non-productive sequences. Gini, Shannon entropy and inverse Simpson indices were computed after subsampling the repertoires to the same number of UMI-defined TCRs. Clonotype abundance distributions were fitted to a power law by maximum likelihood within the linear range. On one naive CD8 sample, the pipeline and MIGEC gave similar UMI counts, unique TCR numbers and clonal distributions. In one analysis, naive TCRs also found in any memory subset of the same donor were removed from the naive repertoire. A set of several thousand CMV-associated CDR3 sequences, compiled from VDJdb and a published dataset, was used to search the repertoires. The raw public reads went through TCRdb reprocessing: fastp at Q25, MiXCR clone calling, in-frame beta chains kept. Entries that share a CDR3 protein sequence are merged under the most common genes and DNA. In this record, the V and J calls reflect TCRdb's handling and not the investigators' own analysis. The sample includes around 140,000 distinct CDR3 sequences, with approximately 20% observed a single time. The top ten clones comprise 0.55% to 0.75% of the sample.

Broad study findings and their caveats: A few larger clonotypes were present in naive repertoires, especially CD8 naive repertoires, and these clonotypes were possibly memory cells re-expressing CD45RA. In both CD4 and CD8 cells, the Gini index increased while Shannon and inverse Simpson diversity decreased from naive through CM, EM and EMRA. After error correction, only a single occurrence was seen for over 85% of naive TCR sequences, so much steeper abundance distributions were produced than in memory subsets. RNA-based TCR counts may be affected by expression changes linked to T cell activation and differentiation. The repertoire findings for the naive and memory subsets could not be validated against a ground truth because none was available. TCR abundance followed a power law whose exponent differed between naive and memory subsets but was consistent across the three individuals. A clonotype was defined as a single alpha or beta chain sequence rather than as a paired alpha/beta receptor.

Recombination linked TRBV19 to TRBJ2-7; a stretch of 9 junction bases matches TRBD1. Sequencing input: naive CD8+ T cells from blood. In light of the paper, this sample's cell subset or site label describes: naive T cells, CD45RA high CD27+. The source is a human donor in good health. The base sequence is TGTGCCAGTACCACGGGACAGGGCTACGAGCAGTACTTC. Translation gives CASTTGQGYEQYF.